This T cell receptor beta chain was sequenced during a study of identical twins. Study-wide findings and caveats: Whereas memory repertoires showed no such difference, abundant cord blood beta clonotypes carried fewer insertions.

In this sample, this clonotype turned up many times. Its antigen is as yet unknown. The CDR3 is 14 amino acids. The V end was cut by 5 bases, the J end by 2 bases, with 10 bases between. Germline-derived CDR1 and CDR2 are SNHLY and FYNNEI. Unique molecular identifiers were present on the cDNA, and a universal primer site came from template switching. TCRdb re-analysed the 5' RACE reads in MiXCR, keeping a single row per CDR3 protein. The profile covers around 240,000 distinct CDR3 sequences, with 10% to 13% appearing a single time and approximately 9.1% taken by the ten largest. This TCR was sampled from a man aged 50-60 years in good health. V and J are TRBV2 and TRBJ2-1; tentatively, D is TRBD1 (6 bases). Sequencing was done on a sample of memory T cells sorted from blood. CDR3 coding DNA: TGTGCCAGCAGTTTGAGACAGGCCTACAATGAGCAGTTCTTC. It yields the protein CASSLRQAYNEQFF. The whole variable domain, filled in from reference TRBV2 and TRBJ2-1, reads EPEVTQTPSHQVTQMGQEVILRCVPISNHLYFYWYRQILGQKVEFLVSFYNNEISEKSEIFDDQFSVERPDGSNFTLKIRSTKLEDSAMYFCASSLRQAYNEQFFGPGTRLTVL.